The source of this TCR beta chain is a study of CD8+CD57+ T cells in acquired aplastic anemia. This CDR3 has 16 amino acids. Germline-derived CDR1 and CDR2 are SGHAT and FQNNGV. The ends lost 1 base at V and 4 bases at J; junction bases unmatched: 7. Genomic DNA provided the template from which TCR beta VDJ and CDR3 profiles were obtained. TCRdb used MiXCR to reprocess the reads, holding one entry per CDR3 protein. The top ten hold about 9.7% of the sample, which has approximately 190,000 distinct CDR3 sequences, 48% seen once. As for this clonotype: Antigen unknown.

Regarding the study as a whole: The study found no significant CD8+ Simpson's diversity difference between patients and controls.

Sequenced patients had shown CD8+CD57+ cell expansion by flow cytometry. Patients were therapy-naive when their blood was sampled. The genes are TRBV11-2 and TRBJ2-1; 7 nucleotides agree with TRBD2. This sequence originates from a human donor with aplastic anemia. The sequenced material came from sorted CD4+, CD8+, or CD8+CD57+ T cells (not recorded which) from PBMCs. The CDR3 DNA reads as TGTGCCAGCAGCTTAGGCTGGCGGGAGAAGTACAATGAGCAGTTCTTC. The encoded protein is CASSLGWREKYNEQFF.